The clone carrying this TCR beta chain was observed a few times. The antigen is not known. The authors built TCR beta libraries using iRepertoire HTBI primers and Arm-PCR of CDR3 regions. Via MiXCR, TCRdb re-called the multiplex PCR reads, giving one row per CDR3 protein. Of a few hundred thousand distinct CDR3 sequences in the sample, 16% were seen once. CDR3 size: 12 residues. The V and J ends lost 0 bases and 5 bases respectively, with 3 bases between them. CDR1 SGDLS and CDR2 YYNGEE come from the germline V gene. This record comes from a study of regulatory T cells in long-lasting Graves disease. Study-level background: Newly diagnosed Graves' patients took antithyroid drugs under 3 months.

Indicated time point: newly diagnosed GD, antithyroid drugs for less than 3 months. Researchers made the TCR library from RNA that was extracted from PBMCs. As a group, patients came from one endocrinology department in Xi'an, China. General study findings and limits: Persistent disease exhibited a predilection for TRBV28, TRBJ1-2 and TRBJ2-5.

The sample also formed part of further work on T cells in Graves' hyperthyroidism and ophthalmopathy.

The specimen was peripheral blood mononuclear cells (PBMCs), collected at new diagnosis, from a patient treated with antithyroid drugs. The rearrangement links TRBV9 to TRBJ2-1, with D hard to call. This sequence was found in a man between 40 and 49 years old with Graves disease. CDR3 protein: CASSVVNNEQFF. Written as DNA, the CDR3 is TGTGCCAGCAGCGTAGTGAACAATGAGCAGTTCTTC.